This TCR beta chain appears in the sequencing data of a study of molecular identifiers for immune sequencing clone quantification (dated by TCRdb to 2016 to 2019). In the study overall: In a replicate experiment, RNA from roughly 20,000 or 100,000 naive CD8 T cells was split into five aliquots, four of which were sequenced. The study was a methods study using CD8 T cells to benchmark molecular-identifier clustering-based TCR repertoire sequencing (MIDCIRS) and TCR RNA copy counting. What the research found in general, with its limitations: Clones above 20 RNA copies held over 97% of molecules in CMV-specific effector cells but under 1% in naive cells. When barcode sub-clustering was not used, chimeric consensus sequences inflated TCR diversity, with chimeras reaching as high as 47%. Approximately 3.1 recovered TCR RNA copies per cell were obtained by modeling, versus about 9 by digital PCR, implying a capture efficiency of about 30%. Spiked-in Jurkat TCR RNA equivalent to a single cell was reported to be detectable even among more than 900,000 naive CD8 T cells. Identical TCR molecules sharing a barcode could cause highly expanded clone sizes to be underestimated.

To prepare the library, PCR was applied. Sequenced using an Illumina MiSeq. Total RNA was purified with the Qiagen AllPrep DNA/RNA kit. Reads from multiple sequencing runs of the same library were pooled before analysis. The published analysis was carried out like this. Reads were retained only if the reads had an exact TCR constant sequence, and the retained reads were trimmed to 150 nt and grouped according to their 12-nt molecular barcodes. Reads inside each barcode group were sub-clustered using a 15% Levenshtein threshold, and a quality-weighted consensus sequence was constructed for each RNA molecule. Non-functional sequences were removed, as were lower-count sequences one edit away from another. Based on fitting two negative binomial distributions, any barcode sub-cluster with under 20% of the maximum read count was discarded. Using fastp at Q25 and MiXCR, TCRdb reprocessed the public reads and kept productive beta chains. Entries are consolidated by CDR3 protein sequence, retaining the most common genes and DNA. None of the V and J calls come from the authors' own analysis; TCRdb made them. Here the sample has 2,000 to 2,500 distinct CDR3 sequences; around 24% occur a single time. The ten largest clones add up to just over 9% of the sample.

Naive CD8 T cells were FACS-sorted as CD8+CD4-CCR7+CD45RA+ on a BD FACSAria II into RLT Plus buffer. To compare sensitivity, a portion of the naive CD8 T cell RNA was divided evenly between MIDCIRS and a Smart-seq2-style 5'RACE protocol. Enrichment of CD8 T cells was done with RosetteSep CD8+ T Cell Enrichment Cocktail plus Ficoll-Paque, and ACK red cell lysis came afterward. Spanning cysteine to phenylalanine, the CDR3 consists of 16 amino acids. Only the CDR3 DNA stays, 48 bases, in frame from base 1. Trimming removed 3 bases from V and 7 bases from J; the gene matches leave 14 bases unexplained. Per the germline V gene, SGHTA is the CDR1 and FQGNSA is the CDR2. This clonotype was picked up a small number of times. Its antigen is not yet known. No much larger clone is present one base from it, and per-base qualities are unavailable.

The clonotype was recovered from a human donor in good health. Some libraries in this study had Jurkat cell RNA spiked in. Recombination joined TRBV7-2 with TRBJ1-2; TRBD1 matches 7 bases in the middle. Sequencing used naive CD8+ T cells from blood, with Jurkat cell RNA spiked in. The sample's cell subset or site label is to be understood as: FACS-sorted CD8+CD4-CCR7+CD45RA+ naive T cells. The CDR3 loop reads CASSLALTGRFVGYTF. The nucleotide sequence reads TGTGCCAGCAGCTTGGCCCTGACAGGGCGTTTTGTTGGCTACACCTTC. The entire variable domain, with the stretches around the CDR3 drawn from the reference TRBV7-2 and TRBJ1-2 proteins, is GAGVSQSPSNKVTEKGKDVELRCDPISGHTALYWYRQSLGQGLEFLIYFQGNSAPDKSGLPSDRFSAERTGGSVSTLTIQRTQQEDSAVYLCASSLALTGRFVGYTFGSGTRLTVV.